This T cell receptor beta chain was identified during a study of shared clonotypes between healthy human individuals. Whole-study context: CD4 naive cells filled three plates per donor, CD4 memory three, CD8 naive two and CD8 memory one.

In the case of this clone: Other nucleotide sequences from this sample produce the same CDR3.

Each subset's genomic DNA was split evenly across several immunoSEQ plates. On sorted subsets, replicate PCRs used 200 to 250 ng DNA, or about 30,000 T cell genomes. Only in-frame clones appear in the TCRdb table, and some are missing; sequencing was by immunoSEQ multiplex PCR. The table lists about 2 million clones, about 95% of them singletons. Naive CD8 cells comprised CD45RO-negative, CCR7-positively selected cells, excluding terminally differentiated effector memory CD45RA+ cells. All of the donors resided in Nashville, Tennessee, and each was a Caucasian adult. Germline V gene lookup returns CDR1 MGHRA and CDR2 YSYEKL. This CDR3 has 17 residues. The ends lost 0 bases at V and 3 bases at J; junction bases unmatched: 4.

Sequencing input: naive CD8+ T cells sorted from blood. This receptor was taken from a man between 18 and 35 years old in good health. The chain combines TRBV4-1 with TRBJ2-3, with TRBD2 matching over 12 bases. The CDR3 region is CASSQDPSGGETDTQYF. CDR3 nucleotide sequence: TGCGCCAGCAGCCAAGATCCTAGCGGGGGGGAAACAGATACGCAGTATTTT.